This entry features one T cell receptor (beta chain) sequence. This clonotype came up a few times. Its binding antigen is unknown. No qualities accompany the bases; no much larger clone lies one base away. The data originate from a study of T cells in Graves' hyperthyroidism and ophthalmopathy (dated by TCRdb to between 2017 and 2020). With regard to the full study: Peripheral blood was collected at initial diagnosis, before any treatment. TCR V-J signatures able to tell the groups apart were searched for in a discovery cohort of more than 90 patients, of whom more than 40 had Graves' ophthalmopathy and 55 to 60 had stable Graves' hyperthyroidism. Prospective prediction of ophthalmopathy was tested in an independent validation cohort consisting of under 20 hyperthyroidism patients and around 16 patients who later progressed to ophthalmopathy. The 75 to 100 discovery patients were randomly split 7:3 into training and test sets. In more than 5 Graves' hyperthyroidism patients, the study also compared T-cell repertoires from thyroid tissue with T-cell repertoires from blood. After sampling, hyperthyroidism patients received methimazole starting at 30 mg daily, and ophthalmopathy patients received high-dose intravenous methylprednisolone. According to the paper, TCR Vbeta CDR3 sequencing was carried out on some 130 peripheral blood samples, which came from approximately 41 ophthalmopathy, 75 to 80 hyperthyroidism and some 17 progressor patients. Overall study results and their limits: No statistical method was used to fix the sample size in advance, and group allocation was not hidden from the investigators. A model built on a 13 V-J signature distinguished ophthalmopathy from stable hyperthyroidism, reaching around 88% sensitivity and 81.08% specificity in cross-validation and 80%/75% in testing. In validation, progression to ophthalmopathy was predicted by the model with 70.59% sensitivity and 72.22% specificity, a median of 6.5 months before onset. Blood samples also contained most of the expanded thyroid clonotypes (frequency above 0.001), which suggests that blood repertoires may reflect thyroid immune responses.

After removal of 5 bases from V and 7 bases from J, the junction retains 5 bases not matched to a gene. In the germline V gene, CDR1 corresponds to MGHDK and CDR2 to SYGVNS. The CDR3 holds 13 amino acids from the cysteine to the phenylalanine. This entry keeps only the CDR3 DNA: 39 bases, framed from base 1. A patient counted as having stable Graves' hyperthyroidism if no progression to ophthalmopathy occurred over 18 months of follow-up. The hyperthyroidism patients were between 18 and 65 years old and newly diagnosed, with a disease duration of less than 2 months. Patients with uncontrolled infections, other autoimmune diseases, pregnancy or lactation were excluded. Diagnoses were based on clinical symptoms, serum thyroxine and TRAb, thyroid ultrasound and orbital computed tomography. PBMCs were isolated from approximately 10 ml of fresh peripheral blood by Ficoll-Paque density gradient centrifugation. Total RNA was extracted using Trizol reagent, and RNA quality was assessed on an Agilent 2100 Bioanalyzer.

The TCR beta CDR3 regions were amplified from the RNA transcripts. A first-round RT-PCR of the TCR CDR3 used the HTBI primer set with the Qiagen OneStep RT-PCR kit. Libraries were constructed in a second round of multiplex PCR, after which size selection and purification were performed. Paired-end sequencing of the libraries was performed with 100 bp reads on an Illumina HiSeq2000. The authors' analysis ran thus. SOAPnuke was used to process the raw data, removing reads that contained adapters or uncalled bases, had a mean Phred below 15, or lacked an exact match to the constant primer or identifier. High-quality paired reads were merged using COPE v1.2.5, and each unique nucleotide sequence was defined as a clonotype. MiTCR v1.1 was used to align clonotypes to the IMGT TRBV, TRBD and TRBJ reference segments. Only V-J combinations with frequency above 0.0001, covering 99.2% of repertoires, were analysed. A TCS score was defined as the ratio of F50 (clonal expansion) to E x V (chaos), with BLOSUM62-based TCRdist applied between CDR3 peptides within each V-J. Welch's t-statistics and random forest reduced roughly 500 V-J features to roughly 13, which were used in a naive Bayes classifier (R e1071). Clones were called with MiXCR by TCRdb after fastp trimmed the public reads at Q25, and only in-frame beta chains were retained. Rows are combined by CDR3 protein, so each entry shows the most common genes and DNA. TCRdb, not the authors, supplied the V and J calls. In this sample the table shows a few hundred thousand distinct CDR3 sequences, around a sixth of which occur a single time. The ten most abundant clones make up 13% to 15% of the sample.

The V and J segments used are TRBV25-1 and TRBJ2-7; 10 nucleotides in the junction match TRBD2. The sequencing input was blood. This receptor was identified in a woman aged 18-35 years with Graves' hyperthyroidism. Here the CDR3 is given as CASSKNSGREQYF. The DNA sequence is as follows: TGTGCCAGCAGTAAGAATAGCGGGAGGGAGCAGTACTTC.